One and the same sample provided the 3 T cell receptor beta chains below, sequenced in a study of CD8+CD57+ T cells in acquired aplastic anemia. Genomic DNA templated the TCR beta VDJ and CDR3 profiling. In TCRdb, the reads were re-called with MiXCR into one record per CDR3 protein. Here the sample spans some 120,000 distinct CDR3 sequences, 40% to 60% being singletons. The sample taken for sequencing was sorted CD4+, CD8+, or CD8+CD57+ T cells (not recorded which) from PBMCs. These receptors were taken from a human donor in good health, serving as a control.

The chain links TRBV10-3 to TRBJ1-4, with 9 bases identical to TRBD1. Germline-derived CDR1 and CDR2 are ENHRY and SYGVKD. V trimming: 2 bases; J trimming: 7 bases; junction bases outside the gene matches: 8. The CDR3 has 16 residues. Here the CDR3 reads CAISETKGTGSEKLFF. CDR3 in DNA: TGTGCCATCAGTGAGACTAAGGGGACAGGGAGTGAAAAACTGTTTTTT.

The chain joins TRBV25-1 to TRBJ2-5, with D unresolved. The CDR3 extends over 11 amino acids. Trimming left V 4 bases short and J 4 bases short, with 4 bases between. Germline V lookup: CDR1 MGHDK, CDR2 SYGVNS. The CDR3 nucleotides read TGTGCCAGCAGTGTTCTAGAGACCCAGTACTTC. The encoded protein is CASSVLETQYF.

This clonotype was recorded a few times. DNA for the CDR3: TGTGCCAGCAGCGCTTACACCTCGGGGGAGCAGTACGTC. Protein product: CASSAYTSGEQYV. V gene TRBV7-2 combines with J gene TRBJ2-7; possibly TRBD2 for D (5 bases). Germline CDR1 is SGHTA and CDR2 is FQGNSA. The CDR3 has 13 residues. V was shortened by 5 bases and J by 7 bases, with 15 bases between the two germline ends.